What follows are 6 T cell receptor beta chains derived from one specimen sequenced in a study of blood T cell repertoires in COVID-19 (dated by TCRdb to the early 2020s). Library preparation was by the immunoSEQ multiplex PCR assay. TCRdb mirrors the immuneACCESS table, restricted to in-frame sequences. Some clones are absent from its copies; in checked studies, under half trace to an unresolved V gene, and the reason for the others is unknown. The sample contains about 260,000 clones, around nine tenths of them found a single time. The ten largest make up about 10% of the sample. Sequencing used peripheral blood. These receptors were obtained from a man in his forties who had recovered from COVID-19.

The J gene is TRBJ2-5, the V gene TRBV7-2; no firm D call. The germline V and J ends were trimmed by 5 bases and 4 bases, with 14 bases remaining between them. The CDR3 runs to 14 residues. Germline V gives CDR1 SGHTA, CDR2 FQGNSA. The CDR3, as DNA: TGTGCCAGCAGCCCCCCGGCCCCTAGAGAGACCCAGTACTTC. This gives the protein CASSPPAPRETQYF.

V and J are TRBV27 and TRBJ2-7; 10 nucleotides match TRBD1. V shed 4 bases, J shed 3 bases, and the junction held 9 bases outside the gene matches. The CDR3 totals 16 residues. Germline V gene data show CDR1 as MNHEY and CDR2 as SMNVEV (reference sequence). The chain's CDR3 is CASSSSVGTGVYEQYF. For the CDR3, the DNA is TGTGCCAGCAGTTCATCCGTCGGGACAGGGGTCTACGAGCAGTACTTC.

The chain carries TRBV10-3 and TRBJ2-6; 8 bases match TRBD1. J gave up 4 bases and V 8 bases, and 7 bases lay outside the gene matches. The CDR3 is 15 amino acids. Germline CDR1 is ENHRY and CDR2 is SYGVKD. CDR3 sequence reads: CAIGQGAEGANVLTF. The CDR3 region has the DNA TGTGCCATCGGCCAGGGGGCGGAGGGGGCCAACGTCCTGACTTTC.

V is TRBV13 and J is TRBJ1-2; the D gene is possibly TRBD1 (6 bases). Germline values: CDR1 PRHDT, CDR2 FYEKMQ (reference sequence). V dropped 2 bases and J dropped 4 bases, with 11 bases sitting between them. The CDR3 is made up of 14 amino acids. This CDR3 is CASSLRQVGYGYTF. Written as DNA, the CDR3 is TGTGCCAGCAGCTTAAGACAGGTCGGCTATGGCTACACCTTC.

CDR3: CASSIYTETYEQYF. CDR3 DNA sequence: TGTGCCAGCAGCATATATACGGAGACCTACGAGCAGTACTTC. The chain has TRBV11-2 and TRBJ2-7; D not certain. Per germline, CDR1 SGHAT and CDR2 FQNNGV. Trimming removed 5 bases from V and 2 bases from J, with 13 bases in between. This CDR3 contains 14 residues.

This rearrangement joins TRBV7-8 to TRBJ2-1, with D perhaps TRBD2 (5 bases). CDR3 size: 13 residues. The germline V gene encodes CDR1 SGHVS and CDR2 FQNEAQ. The ends were cut back, 10 bases at V and 9 bases at J, with 19 bases in the middle. In nucleotides, the CDR3 is TGTGCCATAGCATTAGCAGGACGGGGTGAGCAGTTCTTC. It is translated as CAIALAGRGEQFF.